These 13 T cell receptor beta chains share one sample of origin, sequenced in a study of blood T cell repertoires in COVID-19. The repertoire was sequenced with immunoSEQ multiplex PCR; TCRdb's copy has only in-frame clones and lacks some. The table lists approximately 67,000 clones, about 90% of them singletons, with just over 8% in the top ten. The sequenced sample consisted of peripheral blood. All receptors derive from a man in his fifties with active COVID-19.

The CDR3 is CASSLRTSGATDTQYF. The CDR3 DNA reads as TGTGCCAGCAGCTTAAGGACTAGCGGGGCCACAGATACGCAGTATTTT. The chain has TRBV7-9 and TRBJ2-3, with TRBD2 identical over 12 bases. Germline loops: CDR1 SEHNR, CDR2 FQNEAQ (reference sequence). The CDR3 sequence is 16 residues long. V lost 2 bases to trimming and J lost 2 bases; unmatched junction nucleotides: 2. Looking up the rest from reference TRBV7-9 and TRBJ2-3 gives the full variable domain: DTGVSQNPRHKITKRGQNVTFRCDPISEHNRLYWYRQTLGQGPEFLTYFQNEAQLEKSRLLSDRFSAERPKGSFSTLEIQRTEQGDSAMYLCASSLRTSGATDTQYFGPGTRLTVL.

The chain joins TRBV9 to TRBJ2-5; D is unclear. Between the trimmed V and J ends, which lost 3 bases and 3 bases, there was a span of 6 bases. Per germline, CDR1 SGDLS and CDR2 YYNGEE. CDR3 length: 12 amino acids. Written as DNA, the CDR3 is TGTGCCAGCAGCGACGGTGAAGAGACCCAGTACTTC. It codes for CASSDGEETQYF.

This clone has only a few counts. The V gene is TRBV7-6, the J gene TRBJ1-6; no firm D call. The germline gives CDR1 SGHVS, CDR2 FNYEAQ. This CDR3 is built from 13 residues. V dropped 6 bases and J dropped 13 bases, with 16 bases sitting between them. The CDR3 sequence is CASRQDQARPLHF. The CDR3 region has the DNA TGTGCCAGCAGACAAGACCAGGCCCGGCCCCTCCACTTT.

The chain recombines TRBV15 with TRBJ1-2; a possible D gene is TRBD1 (6 bases). With 4 bases removed from V and 1 base from J, the gap between germline ends came to 10 bases. CDR3 length equals 14 residues. Per germline, CDR1 LNHNV and CDR2 YYDKDF (reference sequence). DNA for the CDR3: TGTGCCACCAGCACAGGGGCTAATAACTATGGCTACACCTTC. Translated, it gives CATSTGANNYGYTF.

This chain connects TRBV29-1 to TRBJ2-1; possibly TRBD2 for D (6 bases). V lost 3 bases, J lost 0 bases, and 9 bases lay in between. Germline-derived CDR1 and CDR2 are SQVTM and ANQGSEA. The CDR3 runs 14 residues. CDR3 sequence: CSVDRDFSYNEQFF. CDR3 in DNA: TGCAGCGTTGATCGGGACTTCTCCTACAATGAGCAGTTCTTC.

The chain joins TRBV27 to TRBJ1-2; D may be TRBD1 (5 bases). Germline V gene lookup returns CDR1 MNHEY and CDR2 SMNVEV (reference sequence). This CDR3 is 13 amino acids long. Trimming shortened V by 8 bases and J by 8 bases, and 18 bases separated the two germline ends. The CDR3 DNA reads TGTGCCAGCTGGTGGACGGGGGGGGACGGCTACACCTTC. This gives the protein CASWWTGGDGYTF.

This clone appeared a single time. The chain couples TRBV5-8 to TRBJ1-3, with D perhaps matching TRBD1 (6 bases). This CDR3 spans 14 amino acids. V was cut by 1 base and J by 2 bases, with 7 bases left in between. CDR1 is SGHTS and CDR2 is YDEGEE in the germline V gene. CDR3: CASSLSGAGNTIYF. Written as DNA, the CDR3 is TGTGCCAGCAGCTTGTCAGGGGCTGGAAACACCATATATTTT. The variable domain in full, completed from reference TRBV5-8 and TRBJ1-3, reads EAGVTQSPTHLIKTRGQQATLRCSPISGHTSVYWYQQALGLGLQFLLWYDEGEERNRGNFPPRFSGRQFPNYSSELNVNALELEDSALYLCASSLSGAGNTIYFGEGSWLTVV.

The chain carries TRBV5-1 and TRBJ2-5; tentatively, D is TRBD2 (5 bases). The V end was cut by 4 bases, the J end by 5 bases, with 18 bases between. CDR1 is SGHRS, CDR2 YFSETQ, per germline. The CDR3 loop spans 15 amino acids. The CDR3 spells CASSKSVGGGETQYF. The CDR3 DNA reads TGCGCCAGCAGCAAGAGCGTTGGCGGCGGGGAGACCCAGTACTTC.

The rearrangement links TRBV5-1 to TRBJ1-2, with D uncertain. This CDR3 is built from 13 residues. V lost 1 base and J lost 0, with 4 bases in between. The V gene's germline CDR1 is SGHRS and CDR2 YFSETQ. CDR3 DNA: TGCGCCAGCAGCTTGCAGGCTAACTATGGCTACACCTTC. This gives the protein CASSLQANYGYTF. Full variable domain (rest looked up from reference TRBV5-1 and TRBJ1-2): KAGVTQTPRYLIKTRGQQVTLSCSPISGHRSVSWYQQTPGQGLQFLFEYFSETQRNKGNFPGRFSGRQFSNSRSEMNVSTLELGDSALYLCASSLQANYGYTFGSGTRLTVV.

Turning to this clone: A read error is likely, as this CDR3 ends without the conserved phenylalanine or tryptophan. Because the CDR3's place on the DNA is in doubt, the DNA is left out and the CDR3 is given as listed by TCRdb. The chain recombines TRBV15 with TRBJ1-2. Germline assignment: CDR1 LNHNV and CDR2 YYDKDF (reference sequence). The CDR3 is 16 residues long, counting both termini. Here the CDR3 reads CATSRGVGGGATGVHI.

The chain recombines TRBV29-1 with TRBJ1-5, with D hard to call. Germline V gene data show CDR1 as SQVTM and CDR2 as ANQGSEA. CDR3 size: 13 residues. V shed 3 bases and J shed 7 bases, with 13 bases lying between them. Written as DNA, the CDR3 is TGCAGCGTTGAGAGTGTCGCGGGGCAGCCCCAGCATTTT. This gives the protein CSVESVAGQPQHF.

This clone was observed once. The V call is TRBV7-9, the J call TRBJ1-6; no firm D call. The CDR3 totals 13 residues. Trimming stripped 5 bases from V and 10 bases from J, with 12 bases between. Germline V gene lookup returns CDR1 SEHNR and CDR2 FQNEAQ (reference sequence). In DNA, the CDR3 is TGTGCCAGCAGCCGTAACGGACTGTCACCCCTCCACTTT. This gives the protein CASSRNGLSPLHF. Complete variable domain (other parts from reference TRBV7-9 and TRBJ1-6): DTGVSQNPRHKITKRGQNVTFRCDPISEHNRLYWYRQTLGQGPEFLTYFQNEAQLEKSRLLSDRFSAERPKGSFSTLEIQRTEQGDSAMYLCASSRNGLSPLHFGNGTRLTVT.

The chain combines TRBV23-1 with TRBJ2-3, with D possibly matching TRBD2 (6 bases). TRBV23-1 has ORF status, its function being uncertain. This CDR3 has 16 amino acids. V was shortened by 0 bases and J by 3 bases, with 13 bases between the two germline ends. CDR3 sequence reads: CASSQSRWEATDTQYF. The CDR3 DNA reads as TGCGCCAGCAGTCAATCAAGATGGGAGGCAACAGATACGCAGTATTTT.